This T cell receptor (beta chain) appears in the sequencing data of a study of blood T cell repertoires in COVID-19. Study in general: Donors in Cohort 3 who had recovered were those with two negative PCRs, healthcare professional clearance, or resolution of their symptoms. T cells, B-cell-depleted T cells, or PBMCs supplied cDNA or gDNA.

Participant ages covered about 18 to 100 years across 20 to 25 US areas. This CDR3 is 13 amino acids long. Per germline, CDR1 MNHEY and CDR2 SMNVEV (reference sequence). V lost 2 bases and J 5 bases, leaving 10 bases between the germline ends. The table came from immunoSEQ multiplex PCR; TCRdb's copy has only in-frame clones and leaves some out. The sample lists 300,000 to 450,000 clones; about 87% were seen once. The TCR was taken from a man aged 35 to 55 in a cohort exposed to, infected with or recovered from COVID-19 (not recorded which). The sequenced sample consisted of PBMCs or T cells enriched from blood (not recorded which). The chain combines TRBV27 with TRBJ2-7; D perhaps matches TRBD1 (6 bases). The CDR3 DNA sequence: TGTGCCAGCAGTTTAGGGGGCCCCCACGAGCAGTACTTC. Protein product: CASSLGGPHEQYF.